The 5 T cell receptor beta chains below were found in one sample sequenced in a study of shared clonotypes between healthy human individuals. Assay used: immunoSEQ multiplex PCR; TCRdb lists only in-frame clones, some missing. The sample records about 1.1 million clones, around three quarters being singletons. The source material was memory CD4+ T cells from PBMCs. The subset: CD45RA-negative fraction. The receptors shown here come from a man younger than 30 in good health. Some clones in this sample may be carry-over from other donors' samples.

The chain recombines TRBV4-1 with TRBJ2-1, with TRBD2 identical over 12 bases. Germline V gene data show CDR1 as MGHRA and CDR2 as YSYEKL. J gave up 14 bases and V 0 bases, and 5 bases lay outside the gene matches. This CDR3 is built from 14 residues. CDR3 in DNA: TGCGCCAGCAGCCAAGAGCTAGCGGGAGGGCCCAAGTTCTTC. This encodes CASSQELAGGPKFF.

The chain has TRBV29-1 and TRBJ1-5, with no clear D. CDR1 is SQVTM, CDR2 ANQGSEA, per germline. CDR3 length: 12 amino acids. V was shortened by 4 bases and J by 9 bases, with 13 bases between the two germline ends. The CDR3 is CSVAKPSGPQHF. Written as DNA, the CDR3 is TGCAGCGTTGCCAAACCCTCGGGGCCCCAGCATTTT.

The chain uses TRBV30 and TRBJ2-5; no definite D call. CDR3 length: 12 amino acids. Germline V gene lookup returns CDR1 GTSNPN and CDR2 SVGIG (reference sequence). V lost 0 bases to trimming and J lost 6 bases, with 8 bases between them. CDR3 DNA sequence: TGTGCCTGGAGTGTCTTTTGGAAGACCCAGTACTTC. Amino acids: CAWSVFWKTQYF.

The chain employs TRBV6-8 and TRBJ2-5; D may be TRBD2 (6 bases). V was clipped by 6 bases and J by 5 bases, with 19 bases between them. CDR1 is MNHGY and CDR2 is SAAAGT in the germline V gene. The length of the CDR3 is 15 residues. The CDR3 protein is CASSRTSTSPETQYF. CDR3 DNA: TGTGCCAGCAGCCGTACCTCGACTAGTCCCGAGACCCAGTACTTC.

The chain recombines TRBV29-1 with TRBJ2-1, with TRBD2 as a possible D gene (5 bases). The germline CDR1 and CDR2 sequences are SQVTM and ANQGSEA. Between the trimmed V and J ends, which lost 4 bases and 3 bases, there was a span of 13 bases. This CDR3 has 14 amino acids. The CDR3 region is CSVVGGRGYNEQFF. CDR3 sequence (DNA): TGCAGCGTTGTAGGTGGGAGAGGCTACAATGAGCAGTTCTTC.